This is a list of T cell receptor beta chains from one sample in a study of T-cell memory formation after mild COVID-19. TCRdb re-derived calls from the 5' RACE reads in MiXCR, one entry per CDR3 protein. In the table there are about 82,000 distinct CDR3 sequences, roughly 13% of which are singletons. Material: PBMCs or a T cell subset sorted from them (not recorded which). These receptors were collected from a man aged 18 to 29 who had mild COVID-19 (a few samples of this study predate the infection). Cell type and time point are not known. Both conserved end residues are part of each CDR3. D genes are given only for firm matches. Rows may omit the clone size; those that give it use once, few, many or a size class.

size	V	D	J	DNA	CDR3
.	TRBV12-3/TRBV12-4	.	TRBJ2-3	TGTGCCAGCTCCCGGGATAGCACAGAGACGCTGTATTTT	CASSRDSTETLYF
few	TRBV6-2/TRBV6-3	.	TRBJ2-3	TGTGCCAGCAGTTACGACCGTGGGGCCAACACAGATACGCAGTATTTT	CASSYDRGANTDTQYF
many	TRBV20-1	.	TRBJ2-4	TGCTCAGGGTACTGGCCTACCAAAAACATTCAGTACTTC	CSGYWPTKNIQYF
many	TRBV6-2/TRBV6-3	TRBD2	TRBJ2-3	TGTGCCAGCAGTTACAGCGGGGGGGCCACAGATACGCAGTATTTT	CASSYSGGATDTQYF
.	TRBV4-1	.	TRBJ2-4	TGCGCCAGCAGCCAAGCAGTTCTAGCCAAAAACATTCAGTACTTC	CASSQAVLAKNIQYF
few	TRBV6-6	.	TRBJ2-2	TGTGCCAGCAGTTACTCGACAGACTTACCCGGGGAGCTGTTTTTT	CASSYSTDLPGELFF
few	TRBV18	TRBD1	TRBJ1-5	TGTGCCAGCTCGGGGACAGGAAAAGAGCCCCAGCATTTT	CASSGTGKEPQHF
few	TRBV29-1	.	TRBJ2-2	TGCAGCGTTGAATCGGGTGACATCGGCGGGGAGCTGTTTTTT	CSVESGDIGGELFF
many	TRBV29-1	.	TRBJ2-2	TGCAGCGTTGCCACAGCTAACACCGGGGAGCTGTTTTTT	CSVATANTGELFF
.	TRBV4-1	.	TRBJ1-2	TGCGCCAGCAGCCAAGTCGCGGGGCATAACTATGGCTACACCTTC	CASSQVAGHNYGYTF
few	TRBV4-1	.	TRBJ2-4	TGCGCCAGCAGCCAAATCTTAGGCGGTGAGAACATTCAGTACTTC	CASSQILGGENIQYF
.	TRBV4-2	.	TRBJ2-3	TGTGCCAGCAGCCAACTTCGGGGGAGCACAGATACGCAGTATTTT	CASSQLRGSTDTQYF
few	TRBV12-3/TRBV12-4	.	TRBJ2-5	TGTGCCAGCATCTCAGACCGGGAAGGAGAGACCCAGTACTTC	CASISDREGETQYF
.	TRBV20-1	TRBD1	TRBJ1-5	TGCAGTGCGTGGACAGGTAGCAATCAGCCCCAGCATTTT	CSAWTGSNQPQHF
few	TRBV7-9	.	TRBJ1-2	TGTGCCAGCAGCTCGAGATCCGATGGGGGGGCCTATGGCTACACCTTC	CASSSRSDGGAYGYTF
few	TRBV7-9	.	TRBJ2-1	TGTGCCAGCAGCCCTGCGGGGTCAGCCTACAATGAGCAGTTCTTC	CASSPAGSAYNEQFF
many	TRBV29-1	TRBD2	TRBJ2-4	TGCAGCGTGCAAGGACTAGCGGGGTCCAAAAACATTCAGTACTTC	CSVQGLAGSKNIQYF
many	TRBV5-5	TRBD1	TRBJ2-6	TGTGCCAGCAGCGTCGTCCCGGGACAGGCTTCAAGGTCTGGGGCCAACGTCCTGACTTTC	CASSVVPGQASRSGANVLTF
few	TRBV20-1	.	TRBJ2-1	TGCAGTGCCCCTCCCCGGAACTACAATGAGCAGTTCTTC	CSAPPRNYNEQFF
many	TRBV4-3	.	TRBJ2-1	TGCGCCAGCAGCCAAGGCACGAGCTCCTACAATGAGCAGTTCTTC	CASSQGTSSYNEQFF
.	TRBV27	.	TRBJ2-3	TGTGCCAGCAATGGAGACTCGTACCTCTTTAATACGCAGTATTTT	CASNGDSYLFNTQYF
.	TRBV28	.	TRBJ1-3	TGTGCCAGCAGCGTCCCGGCTGGAAACACCATATATTTT	CASSVPAGNTIYF
many	TRBV4-1	.	TRBJ2-2	TGCGCCAGCAGCCAAGATGGCGGGGAGCTGTTTTTT	CASSQDGGELFF
.	TRBV7-9	.	TRBJ2-7	TGTGCCAGCACCCCCCCGGGACCCTTTTTCGAGCAGTACTTC	CASTPPGPFFEQYF
.	TRBV7-2	TRBD1	TRBJ2-2	TGTGCCAGCAGCGTCGGCTTAAGGGACAGGGGTACCGGGGAGCTGTTTTTT	CASSVGLRDRGTGELFF
few	TRBV5-6	.	TRBJ1-2	TGTGCCAGCAGCTTAGGGGGGAAACTCTATGGCTACACCTTC	CASSLGGKLYGYTF
medium-sized	TRBV20-1	.	TRBJ2-3	TGCAGTGCCGACGAACGAGGAACAGATACGCAGTATTTT	CSADERGTDTQYF
.	TRBV4-2	TRBD1	TRBJ2-2	TGTGCCAGCAGCCATCCAGAGAGGACAGGGGGGATTGACACCGGGGAGCTGTTTTTT	CASSHPERTGGIDTGELFF
few	TRBV7-8	.	TRBJ2-1	TGTGCCAGCAGCGACACGGAGGGGTACAATGAGCAGTTCTTC	CASSDTEGYNEQFF
.	TRBV4-1	.	TRBJ1-5	TGCGCCAGCAGCTCCGGCCCCCTTAATCAGCCCCAGCATTTT	CASSSGPLNQPQHF
.	TRBV7-2	TRBD2	TRBJ2-3	TGTGCCAGCAGCTTGCCTAGCGGGGGGGCAGATACGCAGTATTTT	CASSLPSGGADTQYF
many	TRBV20-1	TRBD2	TRBJ2-1	TGCAGTGCCACCAGACTAGCGGGGGGAGACAATGAGCAGTTCTTC	CSATRLAGGDNEQFF
.	TRBV4-1	.	TRBJ2-2	TGCGCCAGCAGCCAAGATGATTACAGGCCGTTGGCCACCGGGGAGCTGTTTTTT	CASSQDDYRPLATGELFF
.	TRBV12-3/TRBV12-4	.	TRBJ2-5	TGTGCCAGCAGTTTAAGGCTAGAGGAGACCCAGTACTTC	CASSLRLEETQYF
.	TRBV5-1	.	TRBJ2-7	TGCGCCAGCAGCCCCTCGGACATAGTAAGGGGCGAGCAGTACTTC	CASSPSDIVRGEQYF
few	TRBV7-2	.	TRBJ2-3	TGTGCCAGCAGCCCTACAGGATTCCTCACAGATACGCAGTATTTT	CASSPTGFLTDTQYF
.	TRBV10-3	TRBD2	TRBJ2-3	TGTGCCATCAGTGATCTAGCGGGGGCGAGCACAGATACGCAGTATTTT	CAISDLAGASTDTQYF